This T cell receptor beta chain was recorded in a study of graft-versus-host responses after intestinal transplantation. About the study: The transplants performed in recipients were multivisceral, liver-intestinal, or isolated intestinal. Study conclusions and caveats: Allografts of patients with graft-donor T cell macrochimerism showed high graft-versus-host to host-versus-graft clone ratios. GvH clones surfaced in recipient marrow, some emerging earlier in ileum or blood. The study associated peak circulating GvH clone levels with early post-transplant HvG declines.

Concerning this clone itself: Its specificity is not known.

Method: immunoSEQ multiplex PCR; TCRdb's copy keeps in-frame clones and lacks some. The repertoire holds about 100,000 clones, with approximately 90% as singletons. The ends were cut back, 0 bases at V and 7 bases at J, with 9 bases in the middle. Germline V gene data show CDR1 as SGHTA and CDR2 as FQGNSA. The CDR3 loop spans 14 amino acids. The V call is TRBV7-2, the J call TRBJ1-4; D remains ambiguous. Sequenced here: unstimulated CD4+ T cells sorted from spleen or lymph node cells, sampled before transplant. The sequence came from a human donor who was the organ donor for an intestinal transplant. DNA for the CDR3: TGTGCCAGCAGCTTAGCGGGCTTCGGTGAAAAACTGTTTTTT. It yields the protein CASSLAGFGEKLFF. Full variable domain (missing parts from reference TRBV7-2 and TRBJ1-4): GAGVSQSPSNKVTEKGKDVELRCDPISGHTALYWYRQSLGQGLEFLIYFQGNSAPDKSGLPSDRFSAERTGGSVSTLTIQRTQQEDSAVYLCASSLAGFGEKLFFGSGTQLSVL.